The next 27 T cell receptor beta chains were all read from a single sample in a study of control samples from healthy donors and cancer patients. Measured with immunoSEQ multiplex PCR; TCRdb has only the in-frame clones, and not every one. Here the sample spans under 70,000 clones, nearly 90% being singletons. The specimen was blood. All receptors come from a man aged 50 to 60 in good health.

The chain is built from TRBV20-1 and TRBJ2-7; D perhaps matches TRBD2 (5 bases). Trimming shortened V by 2 bases and J by 3 bases, and 5 bases separated the two germline ends. This CDR3 spans 11 amino acids. Germline CDR1 and CDR2: DFQATT and SNEGSKA (reference sequence). The CDR3 here is CSARRDYEQYF. CDR3 in DNA: TGCAGTGCTAGACGGGACTACGAGCAGTACTTC.

The chain carries TRBV9 and TRBJ2-2, with D perhaps being TRBD1 or TRBD2 (5 bases each). The V and J ends lost 0 bases and 4 bases respectively, with 7 bases between them. Germline lookup yields CDR1 SGDLS and CDR2 YYNGEE. CDR3 length: 14 amino acids. The chain's CDR3 is CASSVVGVTGELFF. CDR3 nucleotides: TGTGCCAGCAGCGTAGTGGGGGTCACCGGGGAGCTGTTTTTT.

This chain connects TRBV28 to TRBJ1-3; D uncertain. With 6 bases removed from V and 4 bases from J, the gap between germline ends came to 10 bases. Germline CDR1 reads MDHEN; CDR2 reads SYDVKM. CDR3 size: 13 residues. The CDR3 loop is CASRRLKGNTIYF. Here the CDR3 DNA reads TGTGCCAGCAGAAGACTTAAGGGAAACACCATATATTTT.

The rearrangement uses TRBV7-3 and TRBJ2-1, with a tentative D call TRBD2 (7 bases). There are 13 residues in the CDR3. Trimming took 4 bases from V and 9 from J, leaving 13 bases between them. Germline V gene data show CDR1 as SGHTA and CDR2 as FQGTGA. CDR3 residues: CASSSGGRGEQFF. The CDR3 DNA reads TGTGCCAGCAGCTCCGGGGGGCGCGGTGAGCAGTTCTTC.

V is TRBV2 and J is TRBJ2-7; 7 nucleotides line up with TRBD2. The ends lost 6 bases at V and 3 bases at J; junction bases unmatched: 8. The CDR3 covers 14 residues. Germline lookup yields CDR1 SNHLY and CDR2 FYNNEI. This chain's CDR3 is CASRDGGTYYEQYF. CDR3 bases: TGTGCCAGCAGGGACGGGGGGACCTACTACGAGCAGTACTTC.

The chain links TRBV18 to TRBJ2-7; D is possibly TRBD1 or TRBD2 (5 bases each). Trimming removed 0 bases at V and 5 bases at J, with 14 bases between. The CDR3 is made up of 15 amino acids. Germline V gene sequence: CDR1 KGHSH, CDR2 LQKENI. The CDR3 spells CASSPPGPSRDEQYF. CDR3 coding DNA: TGTGCCAGCTCACCACCGGGACCTTCAAGGGACGAGCAGTACTTC.

The V gene is TRBV5-1, the J gene TRBJ1-1; no clear D. Trimming removed 3 bases from V and 0 bases from J, with 6 bases in between. Germline values: CDR1 SGHRS, CDR2 YFSETQ. There are 13 residues in the CDR3. This CDR3 reads CASSSLLNTEAFF. The DNA of the CDR3 is TGCGCCAGCAGCTCCCTCCTGAACACTGAAGCTTTCTTT.

The chain is built from TRBV6-2 or TRBV6-3 and TRBJ1-4; a possible D gene is TRBD1 (5 bases). This CDR3 is 13 amino acids long. Trimming shortened V by 5 bases and J by 5 bases, and 9 bases separated the two germline ends. CDR1 and CDR2 (germline): MNHEY, SVGEGT. CDR3 bases: TGTGCCAGCAGTCGCAACAGGAATGAAAAACTGTTTTTT. It codes for CASSRNRNEKLFF.

The chain links TRBV29-1 to TRBJ1-3; D is uncertain. CDR1 is SQVTM, CDR2 ANQGSEA, per germline. The CDR3 is 11 amino acids. Trimming left V 5 bases short and J 4 bases short, with 6 bases between. The CDR3 bases are TGCAGCGTTTCCCCGGGAAACACCATATATTTT. Amino acids: CSVSPGNTIYF.

V and J are TRBV27 and TRBJ2-3, with D unclear. Trimming pared 4 bases from V and 6 bases from J, leaving 11 bases between. The CDR3 has 13 residues. Per germline, CDR1 MNHEY and CDR2 SMNVEV (reference sequence). CDR3 nucleotide sequence: TGTGCCAGCAGTTCAGCCCAGAGGGATACGCAGTATTTT. This translates into CASSSAQRDTQYF.

The chain is built from TRBV28 and TRBJ2-7; 9 bases map to TRBD1. CDR1 is MDHEN, CDR2 SYDVKM, per germline. Trimming at V came to 4 bases and at J to 5 bases, leaving 6 bases not matched to a gene. The CDR3 length is 14 residues. DNA for the CDR3: TGTGCCAGCAGTTGGGGACAGGGTCGGGACGAGCAGTACTTC. This encodes CASSWGQGRDEQYF.

The chain has TRBV18 and TRBJ1-1; D is uncertain. Trimming removed 2 bases at V and 0 bases at J, with 7 bases between. This CDR3 contains 14 residues. CDR1 and CDR2 from the germline V gene are KGHSH and LQKENI. CDR3 sequence (DNA): TGTGCCAGCTCACCAGAGATCATGAACACTGAAGCTTTCTTT. Translated: CASSPEIMNTEAFF.

The chain uses TRBV6-2 or TRBV6-3 and TRBJ1-4; D not certain. CDR1 is MNHEY, CDR2 SVGEGT, per germline. This CDR3 is built from 16 residues. V was trimmed by 1 base and J by 0 bases, leaving 9 bases between them. The CDR3 DNA reads as TGTGCCAGCAGTTACTGGGGAGGGCCAACTAATGAAAAACTGTTTTTT. This codes for CASSYWGGPTNEKLFF.

V and J are TRBV25-1 and TRBJ2-1; TRBD2 agrees at 10 bases. Losses at the gene ends were 8 bases for V and 7 bases for J; bases not matched to a gene: 8. Germline V gene lookup returns CDR1 MGHDK and CDR2 SYGVNS. This CDR3 is 14 amino acids long. CDR3 sequence (DNA): TGTGCCAGCGCTCCTAGCGGGGGAATGAATGAGCAGTTCTTC. Its protein product is CASAPSGGMNEQFF.

For this clone: One end of the junction varies from germline; a read error may be responsible. The V gene is TRBV28, the J gene TRBJ2-2; D is perhaps TRBD1 or TRBD2 (6 bases each). There are 15 residues in the CDR3. Germline V gene data show CDR1 as MDHEN and CDR2 as SYDVKM. CDR3 loop: CAGSDYREAAGELFF. The CDR3 nucleotides read TGTGCCGGCAGTGACTACAGGGAGGCGGCCGGGGAGCTGTTTTTT.

J is TRBJ2-2 and V is TRBV27; D is ambiguous. CDR1 and CDR2 from the germline V gene are MNHEY and SMNVEV (reference sequence). The CDR3 contains 12 residues. Trimming removed 2 bases from V and 2 bases from J, with 0 bases in between. In DNA form, the CDR3 reads TGTGCCAGCAGTTTAAACACCGGGGAGCTGTTTTTT. Translating it yields CASSLNTGELFF.

The chain has TRBV7-6 and TRBJ2-2; TRBD1 might be the D (5 bases). V lost 1 base and J 4 bases, leaving 10 bases between the germline ends. This CDR3 comprises 15 residues. Per the germline V gene, CDR1 is SGHVS and CDR2 is FNYEAQ. In nucleotides, the CDR3 is TGTGCCAGCAGCTTAGTCGGGCAGGGCACCGGGGAGCTGTTTTTT. Its protein product is CASSLVGQGTGELFF.

The DNA for the CDR3 is TGTGCCAGCTCCTTGACTAGCGGGAGGGCCGAGCAGTACTTC. Encoded protein: CASSLTSGRAEQYF. The chain links TRBV18 to TRBJ2-7, with 14 bases aligning to TRBD2. The germline gives CDR1 KGHSH, CDR2 LQKENI. Trimming removed 6 bases from V and 6 bases from J; junction bases left unmatched: 4. The CDR3 is made up of 14 amino acids. Combining the CDR3 with reference TRBV18 and TRBJ2-7 gives the whole variable domain NAGVMQNPRHLVRRRGQEARLRCSPMKGHSHVYWYRQLPEEGLKFMVYLQKENIIDESGMPKERFSAEFPKEGPSILRIQQVVRGDSAAYFCASSLTSGRAEQYFGPGTRLTVT.

The chain carries TRBV4-2 and TRBJ2-2, with TRBD2 matching 7 bases. V was pared by 3 bases and J by 6 bases, with 10 bases of the junction left unmatched. Germline assignment: CDR1 LGHNA and CDR2 YNFKEQ. This CDR3 has 16 residues. In nucleotides, the CDR3 is TGTGCCAGCAGCCAGAGCTTCGCGGGAGAGGCCGGGGAGCTGTTTTTT. It yields the protein CASSQSFAGEAGELFF.

The gene calls are TRBV7-2 and TRBJ2-1; 14 bases fit TRBD2. V dropped 5 bases and J dropped 10; count of bases not matched to a gene: 7. The CDR3 covers 15 residues. Germline CDR1 is SGHTA and CDR2 is FQGNSA. In DNA, the CDR3 is TGTGCCAGCAGCCCAATGGGACTAGCGGGAGACGAGCAGTTCTTC. This translates into CASSPMGLAGDEQFF.

The V and J genes are TRBV3-1 (or the pseudogene TRBV3-2) and TRBJ2-6, with 7 bases identical to TRBD1. CDR3 size: 17 residues. Germline V CDR1 and CDR2: LGHDT, YNNKEL (reference sequence). Unmatched junction bases numbered 12, after V lost 5 bases and J lost 5 bases. The CDR3 loop is CASSSKDRFTRANVLTF. CDR3 DNA: TGTGCCAGCAGCTCAAAGGACAGGTTCACACGGGCCAACGTCCTGACTTTC.

This rearrangement joins TRBV13 to TRBJ2-2; D gene ambiguous. Germline CDR1 reads PRHDT; CDR2 reads FYEKMQ (reference sequence). V was shortened by 1 base and J by 1 base, with 7 bases between the two germline ends. This CDR3 region has 15 residues. CDR3 DNA: TGTGCCAGCAGCTTAGTATTAATGAACACCGGGGAGCTGTTTTTT. Amino acids: CASSLVLMNTGELFF.

V and J are TRBV28 and TRBJ2-7; 15 bases line up with TRBD2. The CDR3 is 21 amino acids. The germline V gene has CDR1 MDHEN and CDR2 SYDVKM. J gave up 3 bases and V 1 base, and 16 bases lay outside the gene matches. The CDR3 DNA follows: TGTGCCAGCAGTTTATCCATTTCTAAGGGACTAGCGGGAGGCCCTTTCTACGAGCAGTACTTC. It is translated as CASSLSISKGLAGGPFYEQYF.

The V gene is TRBV9, the J gene TRBJ1-3; 12 nucleotides line up with TRBD1. With 2 bases clipped from V and 2 bases from J, the junction kept 2 bases outside the gene matches. This CDR3 has 16 residues. Germline-derived CDR1 and CDR2 are SGDLS and YYNGEE. This chain's CDR3 is CASSVGQGATGNTIYF. As DNA, the CDR3 is TGTGCCAGCAGCGTGGGACAGGGGGCTACTGGAAACACCATATATTTT.

The J gene is TRBJ2-4, the V gene TRBV28; D may be TRBD1 or TRBD2 (5 bases each). This CDR3 has 14 residues. Trimming stripped 5 bases from V and 9 bases from J, with 17 bases between. CDR1 is MDHEN and CDR2 is SYDVKM in the germline V gene. The DNA for the CDR3 is TGTGCCAGCAGTCCCGGGACGAGGCCAAGCATTCAGTACTTC. This sequence encodes CASSPGTRPSIQYF.

The chain joins TRBV10-2 to TRBJ1-5, with 12 positions matching TRBD1. Germline V lookup: CDR1 WSHSY, CDR2 SAAADI. Trimming at V came to 5 bases and at J to 2 bases, leaving 7 bases not matched to a gene. The CDR3 loop spans 17 amino acids. The CDR3 sequence: CASSPGQGAWGNQPQHF. CDR3 in DNA: TGCGCCAGCAGTCCGGGACAGGGGGCTTGGGGCAATCAGCCCCAGCATTTT.

This clone was counted only a few times. The chain employs TRBV5-1 and TRBJ2-5; D possibly matches TRBD1 or TRBD2 (5 bases each). The V gene's germline CDR1 is SGHRS and CDR2 YFSETQ. The CDR3 spans 15 residues. V dropped 2 bases and J dropped 3 bases, with 14 bases sitting between them. CDR3 nucleotides: TGCGCCAGCAGCTTTCGGGACGTTAAGGAAGAGACCCAGTACTTC. It specifies CASSFRDVKEETQYF.